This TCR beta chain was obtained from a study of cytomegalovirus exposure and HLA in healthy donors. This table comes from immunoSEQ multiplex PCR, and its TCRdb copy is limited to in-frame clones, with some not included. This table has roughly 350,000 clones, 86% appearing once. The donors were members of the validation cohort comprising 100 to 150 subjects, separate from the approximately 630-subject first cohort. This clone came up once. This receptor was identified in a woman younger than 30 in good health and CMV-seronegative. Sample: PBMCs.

The CDR3 nucleotides are TGTGCCAGCAGACCAGGGGTAAGCAATCAGCCCCAGCATTTT. It encodes CASRPGVSNQPQHF. The chain is built from TRBV27 and TRBJ1-5; tentative D call: TRBD1 (6 bases). The CDR3 runs 14 residues. Germline CDR1 is MNHEY and CDR2 is SMNVEV (reference sequence). Trimming cost V 6 bases and J 1 base, with 10 bases left between them.